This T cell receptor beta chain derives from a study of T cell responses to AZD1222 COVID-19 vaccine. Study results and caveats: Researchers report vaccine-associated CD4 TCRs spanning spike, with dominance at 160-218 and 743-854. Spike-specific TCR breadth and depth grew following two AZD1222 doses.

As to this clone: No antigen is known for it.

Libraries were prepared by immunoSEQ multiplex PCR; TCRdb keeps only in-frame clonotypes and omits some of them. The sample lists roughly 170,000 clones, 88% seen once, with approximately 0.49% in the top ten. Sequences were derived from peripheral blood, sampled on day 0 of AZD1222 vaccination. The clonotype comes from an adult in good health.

The CDR3, as DNA: TGTGCCAGCAGCTTAGGGGTTAGCGGGAGCTACAATGAGCAGTTCTTC. Translating gives CASSLGVSGSYNEQFF. The rearrangement joins TRBV11-1 to TRBJ2-1; 9 bases align to TRBD2. The germline V gene has CDR1 SGHAT and CDR2 FQDESV (reference sequence). J lost 3 bases, V lost 1 base, and 4 bases had no gene match. This CDR3 contains 16 residues.